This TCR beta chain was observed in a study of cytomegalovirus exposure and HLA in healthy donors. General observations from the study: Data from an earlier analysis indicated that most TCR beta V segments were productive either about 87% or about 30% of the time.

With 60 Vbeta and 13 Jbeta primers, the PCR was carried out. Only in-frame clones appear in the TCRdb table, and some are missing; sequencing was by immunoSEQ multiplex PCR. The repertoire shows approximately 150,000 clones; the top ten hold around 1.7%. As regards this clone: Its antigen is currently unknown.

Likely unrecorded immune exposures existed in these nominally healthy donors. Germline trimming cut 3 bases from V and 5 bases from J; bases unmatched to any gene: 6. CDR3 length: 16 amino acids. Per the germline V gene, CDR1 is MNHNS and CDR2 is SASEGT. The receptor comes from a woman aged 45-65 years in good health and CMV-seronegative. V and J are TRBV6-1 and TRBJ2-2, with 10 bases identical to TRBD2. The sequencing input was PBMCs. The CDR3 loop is CASSDLLAGATGELFF. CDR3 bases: TGTGCCAGCAGTGATCTTCTAGCGGGAGCAACCGGGGAGCTGTTTTTT.